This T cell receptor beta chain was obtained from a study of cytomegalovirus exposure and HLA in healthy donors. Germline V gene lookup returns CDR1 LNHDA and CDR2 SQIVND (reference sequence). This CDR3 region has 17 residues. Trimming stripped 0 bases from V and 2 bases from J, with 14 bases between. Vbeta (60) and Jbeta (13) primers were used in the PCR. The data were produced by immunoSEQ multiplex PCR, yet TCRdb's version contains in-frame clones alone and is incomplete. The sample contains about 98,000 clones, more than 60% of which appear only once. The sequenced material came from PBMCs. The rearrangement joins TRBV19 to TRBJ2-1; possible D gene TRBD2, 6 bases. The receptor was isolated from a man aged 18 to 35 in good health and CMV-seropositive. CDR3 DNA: TGTGCCAGTAGTATAGATCGCGCTAGCGCAGCCTACAATGAGCAGTTCTTC. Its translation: CASSIDRASAAYNEQFF.